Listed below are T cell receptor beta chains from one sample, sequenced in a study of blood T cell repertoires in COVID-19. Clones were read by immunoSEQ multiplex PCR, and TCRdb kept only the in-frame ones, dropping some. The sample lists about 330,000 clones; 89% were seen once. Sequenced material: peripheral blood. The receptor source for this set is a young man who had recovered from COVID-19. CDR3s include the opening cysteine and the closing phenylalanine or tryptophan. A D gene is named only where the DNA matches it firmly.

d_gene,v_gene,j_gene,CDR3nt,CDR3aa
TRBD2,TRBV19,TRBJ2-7,TGTGCCAGTAGTATGGGACTAGCCCAGGGCTACGAGCAGTACTTC,CASSMGLAQGYEQYF
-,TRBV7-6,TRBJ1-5,TGTGCCAGCAGCCGGGACACAGGTCAGCCCCAGCATTTT,CASSRDTGQPQHF
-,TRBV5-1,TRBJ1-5,TGCGCCAGACACCAAGACTCGCGCTGCAATCAGCCCCAGCATTTT,CARHQDSRCNQPQHF
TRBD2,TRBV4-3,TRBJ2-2,TGCGCCAGCAGCCAAGGGGTTAGCGGGGCCTCGAACACCGGGGAGCTGTTTTTT,CASSQGVSGASNTGELFF
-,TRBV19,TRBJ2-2,TGTGCCAGTAGTATCCAGGAGACAGGCACCGGGGAGCTGTTTTTT,CASSIQETGTGELFF
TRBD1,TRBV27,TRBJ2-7,TGTGCCAGCAGCCCCTGGGGCAGGGGGTTGCACGAGCAGTACTTC,CASSPWGRGLHEQYF
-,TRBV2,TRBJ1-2,TGTGCCAGCAGTGAAGCGAGAGGATTTGGGGGCTACACCTTC,CASSEARGFGGYTF
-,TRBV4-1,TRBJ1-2,TGCGCCAGCAGCCACCCCCCCAAGGAGGGCTTCTATGGCTACACCTTC,CASSHPPKEGFYGYTF
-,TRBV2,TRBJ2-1,TGTGCCAGCAGTGAAACCTACTCCTACAATGAGCAGTTCTTC,CASSETYSYNEQFF
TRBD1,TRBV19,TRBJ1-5,TGTGCCAGTAGTCTCGGGACAGCTGGCAATCAGCCCCAGCATTTT,CASSLGTAGNQPQHF